A single sample gave rise to the 3 T cell receptor beta chains below, sequenced in a study of T-cell memory formation after mild COVID-19. TCRdb processed the 5' RACE reads anew with MiXCR; each CDR3 protein has one entry. The sample lists more than 25,000 distinct CDR3 sequences, 7.4% occurring once. The sequencing sample was made of PBMCs or a T cell subset sorted from them (not recorded which). The receptors here all came from an adult woman who had mild COVID-19 (a few samples of this study predate the infection). Cell type and time point are not known.

This clonotype was seen ten or more times. The V call is TRBV9, the J call TRBJ1-3; D may be TRBD1 (6 bases). There are 16 residues in the CDR3. V lost 5 bases, J lost 0 bases, and 15 bases lay in between. Germline CDR1 and CDR2: SGDLS and YYNGEE. In DNA form, the CDR3 reads TGTGCCAGCAGACCGACAGGATCGGGCTCTGGAAACACCATATATTTT. Amino acid sequence: CASRPTGSGSGNTIYF.

The V gene is TRBV7-2, the J gene TRBJ2-3; a possible D gene is TRBD1 (5 bases). CDR1 is SGHTA and CDR2 is FQGNSA in the germline V gene. The V end was cut by 5 bases, the J end by 4 bases, with 13 bases between. The CDR3 length is 14 residues. The CDR3 loop reads CASSLQPRADTQYF. Here the CDR3 DNA reads TGTGCCAGCAGCCTCCAGCCCAGGGCAGATACGCAGTATTTT.

This clonotype was detected many times. The chain is built from TRBV3-1 and TRBJ2-6; D remains ambiguous. CDR1 and CDR2 from the germline V gene are LGHDT and YNNKEL (reference sequence). The V and J ends lost 1 base and 0 bases respectively, with 16 bases between them. The CDR3 is made up of 19 amino acids. This CDR3 reads CASSQGWGVRYSGANVLTF. The CDR3, as DNA: TGTGCCAGCAGCCAAGGTTGGGGTGTAAGGTACTCTGGGGCCAACGTCCTGACTTTC.